Listed below are T cell receptor beta chains from one sample, sequenced in a study of shared T cell receptors in the human thymus. Measured with immunoSEQ multiplex PCR; TCRdb has only the in-frame clones, and not every one. The sample lists approximately 760,000 clones, 70% to 90% occurring once. Another study also made use of these data, one on human thymus T cells.

The sample comprised thymocytes. The receptors here all came from a girl in the first two years of life with a congenital heart defect. The CDR3 runs from the conserved cysteine through the conserved F or W. D genes are given only for firm matches. Expanded clones are given a class, and other clones once, few, many or no size at all.

clone_size	v_call	j_call	d_call	cdr3_aa	cdr3_nt
.	TRBV4-1	TRBJ2-3	TRBD2	CASSQLGTSGGASDTQYF	TGCGCCAGCAGCCAGTTAGGGACTAGCGGGGGGGCCTCAGATACGCAGTATTTT
.	TRBV27	TRBJ1-6	.	CASRRYTNNSPLHF	TGTGCCAGCAGGCGATATACGAATAATTCACCCCTCCACTTT
once	TRBV6-8	TRBJ2-3	.	CASSYSSGIGTDTQYF	TGTGCCAGCAGTTACTCATCCGGGATTGGCACAGATACGCAGTATTTT
.	TRBV19	TRBJ1-2	.	CASSTTGRDYGYTF	TGTGCCAGTAGTACCACAGGGCGCGACTATGGCTACACCTTC
few	TRBV6-1	TRBJ1-1	.	CASSGGRGRNSGEAFF	TGTGCCAGCAGTGGAGGGAGGGGAAGAAACTCCGGGGAAGCTTTCTTT
.	TRBV12-5	TRBJ2-5	.	CASGLAYTGTLYQETQYF	TGTGCTAGTGGTTTGGCCTATACCGGGACTCTGTACCAAGAGACCCAGTACTTC
.	TRBV6-1	TRBJ1-1	.	CASRPRDRGAEAFF	TGTGCCAGCAGACCCCGGGACCGGGGGGCTGAAGCTTTCTTT
.	TRBV7-8	TRBJ2-1	.	CASTRQESSYNEQFF	TGTGCCAGCACCCGACAGGAGAGCTCCTACAATGAGCAGTTCTTC
.	TRBV18	TRBJ1-6	.	CASSQTGNSPLHF	TGTGCCAGCTCACAAACAGGGAATTCACCCCTCCACTTT
.	TRBV5-5	TRBJ1-1	TRBD1	CASSARTGGNTEAFF	TGTGCCAGCAGCGCTAGGACAGGAGGTAATACTGAAGCTTTCTTT
.	TRBV5-4	TRBJ2-7	TRBD1	CASSLAPRGPYEQYF	TGTGCCAGCAGCTTGGCACCCAGGGGGCCCTACGAGCAGTACTTC
.	TRBV30	TRBJ2-7	TRBD1	CAWSDFSTPGGIEGEQYF	TGTGCCTGGAGTGACTTCAGTACCCCAGGGGGCATAGAGGGGGAGCAGTACTTC
.	TRBV27	TRBJ2-7	TRBD1	CASSPPRTGGIDEQYF	TGTGCCAGCAGTCCACCTAGGACAGGGGGCATAGACGAGCAGTACTTC
.	TRBV5-1	TRBJ1-1	.	CASSLAGQGRGTEAFF	TGCGCCAGCAGCTTGGCCGGGCAGGGCCGAGGCACTGAAGCTTTCTTT
.	TRBV21-1	TRBJ2-7	.	CASSPRTANYEQYF	TGTGCCAGCAGCCCCCGGACAGCAAACTACGAGCAGTACTTC
.	TRBV11-2	TRBJ1-2	.	CASSRQGRHSSQNGYTF	TGTGCCAGCAGCCGCCAAGGAAGGCACAGCTCCCAGAATGGCTACACCTTC
.	TRBV5-6	TRBJ1-4	.	CASSLMVTANEKLFF	TGTGCCAGCAGCTTAATGGTTACTGCCAATGAAAAACTGTTTTTT
.	TRBV5-4	TRBJ2-3	.	CASSLAYRGWGTDTQYF	TGTGCCAGCAGCTTGGCCTATAGGGGGTGGGGCACAGATACGCAGTATTTT
.	TRBV4-1	TRBJ1-5	TRBD1	CASSQVYSPGQGDQPQHF	TGCGCCAGCAGCCAAGTGTATTCTCCGGGGCAGGGGGATCAGCCCCAGCATTTT
.	TRBV7-9	TRBJ2-3	.	CASSLRDNYSSTDTQYF	TGTGCCAGCAGCTTAAGGGACAACTACTCTAGCACAGATACGCAGTATTTT
.	TRBV28	TRBJ2-1	.	CASSFRNEQFF	TGTGCCAGCAGTTTCCGCAATGAGCAGTTCTTC
.	TRBV9	TRBJ1-6	TRBD1	CASSASDRRRSPLHF	TGTGCCAGCAGCGCGTCGGACAGGCGGCGGTCACCCCTCCACTTT